This record covers a single T cell receptor (beta chain). Sequencing was performed with immunoSEQ multiplex PCR; in TCRdb, only in-frame clones are kept and a portion is missing. The table has over 95,000 clones, under 70% seen once. This entry belongs to a study of shared clonotypes between healthy human individuals. Sequencing input: memory CD8+ T cells sorted from blood. Subset given: CD45RO+ cells pooled with CCR7-negative TemRA cells. The sequence was collected from a woman aged 25 to 39 in good health.

The CDR3 region is CASSARFGFTEAFF. Here the CDR3 DNA reads TGTGCCAGCAGCGCCCGATTCGGGTTCACTGAAGCTTTCTTT. The chain combines TRBV9 with TRBJ1-1; D call uncertain. Trimming shortened V by 3 bases and J by 4 bases, and 13 bases separated the two germline ends. This CDR3 spans 14 amino acids. Germline CDR1 reads SGDLS; CDR2 reads YYNGEE. The whole variable domain, filled in from reference TRBV9 and TRBJ1-1, reads DSGVTQTPKHLITATGQRVTLRCSPRSGDLSVYWYQQSLDQGLQFLIQYYNGEERAKGNILERFSAQQFPDLHSELNLSSLELGDSALYFCASSARFGFTEAFFGQGTRLTVV.